The 27 T cell receptor beta chains below were found in one sample sequenced in a study of shared clonotypes between healthy human individuals. Sequencing was performed with immunoSEQ multiplex PCR; in TCRdb, only in-frame clones are kept and a portion is missing. The sample comprises around 330,000 clones, 74% of which are singletons, and 10% rests with the top ten. Sequenced input: memory CD4+ T cells sorted from blood. Documented subset: CD45RA-negative fraction. These receptors were taken from a man aged 30-40 years in good health.

This clone was seen a handful of times. DNA of the CDR3: TGTGCCATCAGTGAGTCTAGACAGGGGGCCCCAGCGGGGTCCTACAATGAGCAGTTCTTC. The encoded protein is CAISESRQGAPAGSYNEQFF. The chain has TRBV10-3 and TRBJ2-1; 10 nucleotides align to TRBD1. This CDR3 is built from 20 residues. Germline trimming cut 0 bases from V and 1 base from J; bases unmatched to any gene: 12. The germline V gene has CDR1 ENHRY and CDR2 SYGVKD.

This clone has ten or more counts. This rearrangement joins TRBV6-1 to TRBJ1-2, with a tentative D call TRBD1 (5 bases). In germline, CDR1 is MNHNS, CDR2 SASEGT. V was pared by 3 bases and J by 8 bases, with 13 bases between. This CDR3 comprises 13 residues. The CDR3 sequence is CASSEGVTRGYTF. The CDR3, as DNA: TGTGCCAGCAGTGAGGGGGTGACCCGGGGCTACACCTTC.

The rearrangement joins TRBV7-6 to TRBJ2-1; D call uncertain. V lost 0 bases to trimming and J lost 6 bases, with 9 bases between them. The germline CDR1 and CDR2 sequences are SGHVS and FNYEAQ. The CDR3 has 14 amino acids. This chain's CDR3 is CASSLAQRRNEQFF. The CDR3 DNA reads as TGTGCCAGCAGCTTAGCACAAAGGCGCAATGAGCAGTTCTTC.

The chain employs TRBV19 and TRBJ2-3; D ambiguous. V dropped 7 bases and J dropped 0 bases, with 8 bases sitting between them. Germline CDR1 and CDR2: LNHDA and SQIVND (reference sequence). CDR3 length: 13 residues. The CDR3 nucleotides are TGTGCCAGTAAACCAGACAGCACAGATACGCAGTATTTT. Translating it yields CASKPDSTDTQYF.

V and J are TRBV14 and TRBJ2-7, with 10 bases aligning to TRBD1. V was pared by 4 bases and J by 1 base, with 1 base of the junction left unmatched. Germline V gives CDR1 SGHDN, CDR2 FVKESK. The CDR3 is 14 amino acids. The CDR3 nucleotides are TGTGCCAGCAGCCGGACAGGGGGGTCCTACGAGCAGTACTTC. Translation gives CASSRTGGSYEQYF.

V usage is TRBV5-1 and J usage is TRBJ2-1, with a possible D match to TRBD2 (6 bases). The CDR3 totals 17 residues. Per the germline V gene, CDR1 is SGHRS and CDR2 is YFSETQ. V was pared by 3 bases and J by 0 bases, with 16 bases between. Written as DNA, the CDR3 is TGCGCCAGCAGCTCGGGACTCGTCTCTAGCTCCTACAATGAGCAGTTCTTC. Encoded protein: CASSSGLVSSSYNEQFF.

The chain recombines TRBV5-4 with TRBJ2-5; D possibly corresponds to TRBD1 (6 bases). The length of the CDR3 is 13 residues. Trimming removed 4 bases from V and 1 base from J, with 8 bases in between. In germline, CDR1 is SGHNT, CDR2 YYREEE (reference sequence). This CDR3 reads CASSRGIQETQYF. The CDR3 nucleotides are TGTGCCAGCAGCAGGGGGATCCAAGAGACCCAGTACTTC.

With respect to this clone: Since a much larger clone is just one base distant, this may be a read error. The same CDR3 can be traced to other DNA sequences in this sample. The J gene is TRBJ2-5, the V gene TRBV5-1; 9 bases align to TRBD1. This CDR3 is 15 amino acids long. V shed 1 base and J 2 bases; nucleotides not matched to a gene: 3. Germline-derived CDR1 and CDR2 are SGHRS and YFSETQ. DNA for the CDR3: TGCGCCAGCAGCTTGACCGGGACAGGGCAAGAGACCCAGTACTTC. It specifies CASSLTGTGQETQYF. Filled out from reference TRBV5-1 and TRBJ2-5, the complete variable domain reads KAGVTQTPRYLIKTRGQQVTLSCSPISGHRSVSWYQQTPGQGLQFLFEYFSETQRNKGNFPGRFSGRQFSNSRSEMNVSTLELGDSALYLCASSLTGTGQETQYFGPGTRLLVL.

The chain is built from TRBV10-3 and TRBJ1-1; the match to TRBD1 covers 10 bases. Germline trimming cut 2 bases from V and 5 bases from J; bases unmatched to any gene: 11. This CDR3 spans 17 amino acids. Germline values: CDR1 ENHRY, CDR2 SYGVKD. As DNA, the CDR3 is TGTGCCATCAGTGAGCCCGACAGGGGGCAAACCCAAACTGAAGCTTTCTTT. Translating gives CAISEPDRGQTQTEAFF.

The genes are TRBV10-2 and TRBJ1-5; D is possibly TRBD1 (5 bases). The CDR3 has 12 amino acids. Germline loops: CDR1 WSHSY, CDR2 SAAADI. The V and J ends lost 6 bases and 7 bases respectively, with 10 bases between them. The CDR3 sequence: CASSRVDQPQHF. DNA of the CDR3: TGCGCCAGCAGCAGGGTGGACCAGCCCCAGCATTTT.

This clone was recorded only once. The chain has TRBV29-1 and TRBJ2-1; 16 bases line up with TRBD2. CDR1 and CDR2 (germline): SQVTM, ANQGSEA. Trimming at V came to 6 bases and at J to 14 bases, leaving 7 bases not matched to a gene. The CDR3 spans 13 residues. The CDR3 DNA follows: TGCAGCGTACCGGGACTAGCGGGGGGGAAGGAGTTCTTC. Amino acid sequence: CSVPGLAGGKEFF.

This chain joins TRBV7-6 and TRBJ2-2; 12 bases agree with TRBD2. Germline V gene data show CDR1 as SGHVS and CDR2 as FNYEAQ. This CDR3 comprises 16 residues. J lost 6 bases, V lost 3 bases, and 5 bases had no gene match. CDR3 bases: TGTGCCAGCAGCTTTCGACTAGCGGGAGTACCCGGGGAGCTGTTTTTT. Its translation is CASSFRLAGVPGELFF.

Comments on this clone: The sample holds other DNA sequences that translate to the same CDR3. The chain recombines TRBV5-1 with TRBJ2-3, with 10 positions matching TRBD2. Germline V gene data show CDR1 as SGHRS and CDR2 as YFSETQ. V gave up 0 bases and J gave up 3 bases; unmatched junction bases: 4. The CDR3 is 16 residues long. The CDR3 nucleotides read TGCGCCAGCAGCTTGGGGCTAGCGGGAGCAACAGATACGCAGTATTTT. Translating it yields CASSLGLAGATDTQYF.

In its sample, this clone was seen a few times. This chain joins TRBV10-3 and TRBJ2-7, with 8 bases fitting TRBD1. Germline lookup yields CDR1 ENHRY and CDR2 SYGVKD. J gave up 0 bases and V 6 bases, and 7 bases lay outside the gene matches. CDR3 length equals 15 residues. CDR3 protein: CAIRGTGANSYEQYF. The CDR3 nucleotides read TGTGCCATCAGGGGGACAGGCGCCAACTCCTACGAGCAGTACTTC.

The chain combines TRBV10-3 with TRBJ2-7; 7 bases match TRBD2. Per the germline V gene, CDR1 is ENHRY and CDR2 is SYGVKD. The V and J ends lost 3 bases and 6 bases, in that order; junction bases with no gene match: 8. This CDR3 contains 14 residues. In DNA, the CDR3 is TGTGCCATCAGTGACTTGGGAGGGAAAAGCGAGCAGTACTTC. Translated, it gives CAISDLGGKSEQYF.

This clone was picked up a small number of times. CDR3 DNA: TGTGCCAGCAGTCCCGCGGAGGCATTCAGCACAGATACGCAGTATTTT. Encoded protein: CASSPAEAFSTDTQYF. The chain is built from TRBV2 and TRBJ2-3; D is possibly TRBD2 (5 bases). Between the trimmed V and J ends, which lost 5 bases and 0 bases, there was a span of 15 bases. CDR1 SNHLY and CDR2 FYNNEI come from the germline V gene. The CDR3 consists of 16 residues.

This sequence joins TRBV19 and TRBJ2-1, with a possible D match to TRBD2 (6 bases). The V gene's germline CDR1 is LNHDA and CDR2 SQIVND (reference sequence). Deletions cut 5 bases from V and 6 bases from J, with 11 bases between. This CDR3 comprises 13 residues. Here the CDR3 DNA reads TGTGCCAGTAGTCGGGGGTGGAGCAATGAGCAGTTCTTC. Protein: CASSRGWSNEQFF.

The chain uses TRBV19 and TRBJ2-7; D remains unclear. V was pared by 2 bases and J by 2 bases, with 10 bases between. Germline-derived CDR1 and CDR2 are LNHDA and SQIVND (reference sequence). The CDR3 is 14 amino acids. In DNA, the CDR3 is TGTGCCAGTAGTATATTCCGAGGCACCTACGAGCAGTACTTC. This gives the protein CASSIFRGTYEQYF.

V usage is TRBV9 and J usage is TRBJ1-3; D unresolved. The CDR3 is 17 amino acids. Trimming cost V 1 base and J 0 bases, with 14 bases left between them. Germline CDR1 reads SGDLS; CDR2 reads YYNGEE. The CDR3, as DNA: TGTGCCAGCAGCGTAAAGGCTGAGCCGGACTCTGGAAACACCATATATTTT. This codes for CASSVKAEPDSGNTIYF.

The chain uses TRBV19 and TRBJ2-1; 14 nucleotides agree with TRBD2. CDR3 length: 15 residues. The ends lost 8 bases at V and 7 bases at J; junction bases unmatched: 7. Germline assignment: CDR1 LNHDA and CDR2 SQIVND (reference sequence). For the CDR3, the DNA is TGTGCCAGTCGACTAGCGGGAGGGCCGGGGAATGAGCAGTTCTTC. Encoded protein: CASRLAGGPGNEQFF. Full variable domain (rest looked up from reference TRBV19 and TRBJ2-1): DGGITQSPKYLFRKEGQNVTLSCEQNLNHDAMYWYRQDPGQGLRLIYYSQIVNDFQKGDIAEGYSVSREKKESFPLTVTSAQKNPTAFYLCASRLAGGPGNEQFFGPGTRLTVL.

The rearrangement joins TRBV19 to TRBJ2-3; 7 nucleotides match TRBD2. Germline lookup yields CDR1 LNHDA and CDR2 SQIVND (reference sequence). Trimming at V came to 6 bases and at J to 3 bases, leaving 3 bases not matched to a gene. This CDR3 comprises 13 residues. As DNA, the CDR3 is TGTGCCAGTAGGCGGGAGAATACAGATACGCAGTATTTT. This gives the protein CASRRENTDTQYF.

This rearrangement joins TRBV2 to TRBJ1-1; the D gene is possibly TRBD1 (5 bases). CDR1 SNHLY and CDR2 FYNNEI come from the germline V gene. The CDR3 has 13 amino acids. Trimming pared 4 bases from V and 1 base from J, leaving 7 bases between. DNA for the CDR3: TGTGCCAGCAGTGTCAGGGCGAACACTGAAGCTTTCTTT. This codes for CASSVRANTEAFF.

This chain connects TRBV2 to TRBJ2-1; D gene unclear. Deletions cut 6 bases from V and 10 bases from J, with 10 bases between. This CDR3 spans 11 amino acids. CDR1 is SNHLY, CDR2 FYNNEI, per germline. Written as DNA, the CDR3 is TGTGCCAGCAGGTGGACGTGGGAGCAGTTCTTC. Protein product: CASRWTWEQFF.

The rearrangement joins TRBV28 to TRBJ1-4, with a weak D call TRBD1 (6 bases). The V gene's germline CDR1 is MDHEN and CDR2 SYDVKM. With 1 base removed from V and 4 bases from J, the gap between germline ends came to 16 bases. CDR3 size: 17 residues. This chain's CDR3 is CASSLSPDRIFNEKLFF. The CDR3 bases are TGTGCCAGCAGTTTATCTCCCGACAGGATTTTTAATGAAAAACTGTTTTTT.

The chain recombines TRBV28 with TRBJ1-5; 7 bases map to TRBD1. This CDR3 region has 15 residues. The germline gives CDR1 MDHEN, CDR2 SYDVKM. J gave up 1 base and V 6 bases, and 6 bases lay outside the gene matches. The CDR3 protein is CASRQGGGSNQPQHF. The CDR3 DNA sequence: TGTGCCAGCAGACAGGGAGGGGGCAGCAATCAGCCCCAGCATTTT.

The rearrangement uses TRBV5-1 and TRBJ2-3; D is perhaps TRBD1 (5 bases). The CDR3 covers 14 residues. Per the germline V gene, CDR1 is SGHRS and CDR2 is YFSETQ. Trimming pared 1 base from V and 4 bases from J, leaving 10 bases between. The CDR3 loop is CASSLSGKADTQYF. The CDR3 DNA follows: TGCGCCAGCAGCTTGTCAGGGAAGGCAGATACGCAGTATTTT.

The gene calls are TRBV5-1 and TRBJ2-2; D unclear. This CDR3 contains 17 residues. V lost 1 base and J 2 bases, leaving 15 bases between the germline ends. The V gene's germline CDR1 is SGHRS and CDR2 YFSETQ. The CDR3 nucleotides read TGCGCCAGCAGCTTGACGTCCCAGACAAGAAACACCGGGGAGCTGTTTTTT. Protein sequence: CASSLTSQTRNTGELFF.